This TCR beta chain is drawn from a study of T cell repertoires in cytomegalovirus infection. About the research overall: CMV infection together with matching HLA type was indicated by public TCR beta signatures.

This clonotype has ten or more counts. Its specificity is not known. With 6 bases clipped from V and 5 bases from J, the junction kept 8 bases outside the gene matches. CDR1 is SGHRS, CDR2 YFSETQ, per germline. The CDR3 consists of 14 residues. Using its own MiXCR run on the reads, TCRdb lists one record per CDR3 protein. The profile shows around 230,000 distinct CDR3 sequences, around 6.2% of them singletons. Points from the study as a whole: There were HLA-C-restricted CMV-specific TCR beta clonotypes dominating the ex vivo response. Of the TCR beta families, the public ones yielded a cumulative frequency that identified carriers of CMV plus the relevant HLA.

The sequenced material came from PBMCs. V gene TRBV5-1 combines with J gene TRBJ2-5, with 9 nucleotides matching TRBD1. This sequence originates from a human donor in good health (CMV status not recorded). Some clones in this sample may be carry-over from other donors' samples. CDR3 region: CASTRQGVTETQYF. CDR3 DNA: TGCGCCAGCACCCGACAGGGGGTAACCGAGACCCAGTACTTC.